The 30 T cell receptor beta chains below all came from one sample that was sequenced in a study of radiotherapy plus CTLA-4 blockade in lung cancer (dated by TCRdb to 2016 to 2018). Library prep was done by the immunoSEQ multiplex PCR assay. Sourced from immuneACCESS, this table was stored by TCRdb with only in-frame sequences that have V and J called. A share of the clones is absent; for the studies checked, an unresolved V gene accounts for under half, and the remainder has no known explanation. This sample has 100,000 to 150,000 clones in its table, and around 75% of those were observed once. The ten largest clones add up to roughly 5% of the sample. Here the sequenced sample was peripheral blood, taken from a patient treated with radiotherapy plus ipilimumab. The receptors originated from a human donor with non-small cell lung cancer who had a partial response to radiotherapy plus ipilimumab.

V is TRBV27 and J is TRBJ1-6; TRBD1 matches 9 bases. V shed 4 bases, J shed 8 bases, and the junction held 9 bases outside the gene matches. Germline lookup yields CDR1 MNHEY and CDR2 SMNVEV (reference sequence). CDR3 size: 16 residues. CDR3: CASSSPGTGFDSPLHF. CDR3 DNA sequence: TGTGCCAGCAGTTCCCCCGGGACAGGGTTTGATTCACCCCTCCACTTT.

The CDR3 region has the DNA TGTGCCAGCAGCTTAGCGGAGAAGGGGGCCAGGAACGGGGAGCTGTTTTTT. It codes for CASSLAEKGARNGELFF. The rearrangement links TRBV11-1 to TRBJ2-2; the match to TRBD1 covers 7 bases. V trimming: 0 bases; J trimming: 7 bases; junction bases outside the gene matches: 11. Looked up from germline, CDR1 is SGHAT and CDR2 is FQDESV (reference sequence). This CDR3 is 17 amino acids long.

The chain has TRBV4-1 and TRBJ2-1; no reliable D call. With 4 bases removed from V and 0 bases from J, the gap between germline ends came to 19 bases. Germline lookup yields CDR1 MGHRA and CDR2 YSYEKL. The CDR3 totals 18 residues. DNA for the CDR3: TGCGCCAGCAGCCGCCTAATTCCTCCACTGAGCTCCTACAATGAGCAGTTCTTC. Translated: CASSRLIPPLSSYNEQFF.

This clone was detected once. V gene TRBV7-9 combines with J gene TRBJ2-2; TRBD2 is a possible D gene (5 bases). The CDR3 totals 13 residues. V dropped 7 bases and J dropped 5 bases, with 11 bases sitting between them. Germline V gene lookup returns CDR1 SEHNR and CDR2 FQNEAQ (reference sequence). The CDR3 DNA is TGTGCCAGCACCCTACGGGGAACCGGGGAGCTGTTTTTT. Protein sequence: CASTLRGTGELFF.

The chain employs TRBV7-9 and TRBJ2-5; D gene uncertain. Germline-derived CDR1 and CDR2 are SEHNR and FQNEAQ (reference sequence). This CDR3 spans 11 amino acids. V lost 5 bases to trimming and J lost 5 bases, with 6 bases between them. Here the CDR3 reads CASSVSETQYF. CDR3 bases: TGTGCCAGCAGCGTTTCGGAGACCCAGTACTTC.

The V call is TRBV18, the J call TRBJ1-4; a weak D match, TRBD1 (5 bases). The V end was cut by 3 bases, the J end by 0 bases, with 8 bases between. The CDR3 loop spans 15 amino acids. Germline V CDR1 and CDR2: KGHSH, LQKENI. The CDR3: CASSPLDTTNEKLFF. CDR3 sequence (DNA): TGTGCCAGCTCACCCTTGGACACAACTAATGAAAAACTGTTTTTT.

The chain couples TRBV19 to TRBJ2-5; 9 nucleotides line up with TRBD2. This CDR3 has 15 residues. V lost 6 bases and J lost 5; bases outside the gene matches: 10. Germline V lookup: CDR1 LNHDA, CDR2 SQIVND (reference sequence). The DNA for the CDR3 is TGTGCCAGTAGCGCTAGCGGGACCTCGAGGGAGACCCAGTACTTC. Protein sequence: CASSASGTSRETQYF.

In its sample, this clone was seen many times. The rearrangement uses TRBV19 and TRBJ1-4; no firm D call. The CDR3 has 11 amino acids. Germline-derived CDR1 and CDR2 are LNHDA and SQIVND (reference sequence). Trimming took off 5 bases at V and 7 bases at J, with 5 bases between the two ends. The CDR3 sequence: CASSLSEKLFF. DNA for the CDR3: TGTGCCAGTAGTCTTTCTGAAAAACTGTTTTTT. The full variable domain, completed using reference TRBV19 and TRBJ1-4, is DGGITQSPKYLFRKEGQNVTLSCEQNLNHDAMYWYRQDPGQGLRLIYYSQIVNDFQKGDIAEGYSVSREKKESFPLTVTSAQKNPTAFYLCASSLSEKLFFGSGTQLSVL.

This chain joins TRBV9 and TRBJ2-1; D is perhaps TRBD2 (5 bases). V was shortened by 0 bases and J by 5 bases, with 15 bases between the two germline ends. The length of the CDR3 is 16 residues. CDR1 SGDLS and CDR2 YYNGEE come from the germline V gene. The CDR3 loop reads CASSVEVGLRDNEQFF. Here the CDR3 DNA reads TGTGCCAGCAGCGTAGAGGTAGGGTTGAGGGACAATGAGCAGTTCTTC.

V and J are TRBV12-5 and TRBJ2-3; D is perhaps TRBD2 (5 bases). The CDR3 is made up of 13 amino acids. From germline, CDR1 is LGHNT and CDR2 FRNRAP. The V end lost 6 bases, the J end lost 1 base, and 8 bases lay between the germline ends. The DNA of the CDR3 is TGTGCTAGTGGCCTTAGCGGCACAGATACGCAGTATTTT. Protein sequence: CASGLSGTDTQYF.

CDR3 loop: CASSLAVYEQYV. The CDR3 DNA reads as TGTGCCAGCAGCTTAGCCGTCTACGAGCAGTACGTC. The genes are TRBV19 and TRBJ2-7; the D is unclear. In germline, CDR1 is LNHDA, CDR2 SQIVND (reference sequence). The CDR3 totals 12 residues. Trimming shortened V by 9 bases and J by 3 bases, and 12 bases separated the two germline ends.

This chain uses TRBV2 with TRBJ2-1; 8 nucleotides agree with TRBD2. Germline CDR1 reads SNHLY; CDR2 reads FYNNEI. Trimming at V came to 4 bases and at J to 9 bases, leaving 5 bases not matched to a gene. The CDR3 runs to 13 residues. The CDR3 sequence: CASSVLAEGEQFF. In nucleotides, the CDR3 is TGTGCCAGCAGTGTACTAGCGGAGGGTGAGCAGTTCTTC.

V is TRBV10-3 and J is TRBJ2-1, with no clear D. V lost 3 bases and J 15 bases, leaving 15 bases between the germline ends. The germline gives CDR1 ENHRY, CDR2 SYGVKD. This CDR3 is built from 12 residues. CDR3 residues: CAISDGQTLPFF. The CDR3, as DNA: TGTGCCATCAGTGATGGTCAGACTCTGCCGTTCTTC.

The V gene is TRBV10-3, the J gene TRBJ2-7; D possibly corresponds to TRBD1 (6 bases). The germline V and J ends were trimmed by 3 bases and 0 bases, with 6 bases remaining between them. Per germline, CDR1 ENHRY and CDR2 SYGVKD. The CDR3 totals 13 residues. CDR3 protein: CAISDRGSYEQYF. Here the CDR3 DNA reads TGTGCCATCAGTGACAGGGGCTCCTACGAGCAGTACTTC.

CDR3 loop: CAISESANRAYEQYF. The CDR3 DNA reads TGTGCCATCAGTGAGTCGGCAAACAGAGCCTACGAGCAGTACTTC. The chain couples TRBV10-3 to TRBJ2-7; D gene uncertain. The germline V and J ends were trimmed by 0 bases and 2 bases, with 11 bases remaining between them. Germline V gene lookup returns CDR1 ENHRY and CDR2 SYGVKD. The CDR3 extends over 15 amino acids.

The CDR3: CASSEQGRDGYTF. CDR3 sequence (DNA): TGTGCCAGCAGTGAACAGGGCAGGGATGGCTACACCTTC. The chain has TRBV6-1 and TRBJ1-2, with D maybe TRBD1 (5 bases). Deletions cut 2 bases from V and 6 bases from J, with 10 bases between. CDR3 length: 13 amino acids. Germline loops: CDR1 MNHNS, CDR2 SASEGT.

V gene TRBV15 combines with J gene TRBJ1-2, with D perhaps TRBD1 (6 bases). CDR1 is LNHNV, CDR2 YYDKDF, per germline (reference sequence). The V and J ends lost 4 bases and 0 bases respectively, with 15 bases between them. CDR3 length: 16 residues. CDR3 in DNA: TGTGCCACCAGCACCCGGACAGCGCTAGCTAACTATGGCTACACCTTC. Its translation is CATSTRTALANYGYTF.

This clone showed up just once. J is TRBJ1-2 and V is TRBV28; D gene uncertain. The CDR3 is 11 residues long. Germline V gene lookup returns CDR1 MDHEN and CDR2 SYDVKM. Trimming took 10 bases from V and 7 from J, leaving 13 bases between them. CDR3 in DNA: TGTGCCACCCAGGCCCAAGTTGGCTACACCTTC. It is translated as CATQAQVGYTF.

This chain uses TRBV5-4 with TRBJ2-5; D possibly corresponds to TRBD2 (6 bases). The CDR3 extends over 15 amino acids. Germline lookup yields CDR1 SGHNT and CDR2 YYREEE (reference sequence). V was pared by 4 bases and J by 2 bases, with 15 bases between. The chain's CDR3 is CASSPRGGRQETQYF. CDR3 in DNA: TGTGCCAGCAGCCCTAGGGGAGGCAGACAAGAGACCCAGTACTTC.

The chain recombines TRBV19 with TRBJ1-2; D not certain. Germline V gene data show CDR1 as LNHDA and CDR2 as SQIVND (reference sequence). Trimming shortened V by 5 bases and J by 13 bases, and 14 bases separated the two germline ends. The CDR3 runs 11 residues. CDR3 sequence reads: CASSPRGPVTF. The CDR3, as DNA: TGTGCCAGTAGTCCCCGAGGCCCAGTCACCTTC.

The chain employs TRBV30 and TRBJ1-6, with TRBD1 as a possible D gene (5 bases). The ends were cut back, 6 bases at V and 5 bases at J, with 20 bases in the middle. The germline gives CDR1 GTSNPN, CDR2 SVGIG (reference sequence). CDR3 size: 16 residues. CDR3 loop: CACPTNGGKNNSPLHF. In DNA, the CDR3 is TGTGCCTGCCCGACGAACGGGGGGAAAAATAATTCACCCCTCCACTTT.

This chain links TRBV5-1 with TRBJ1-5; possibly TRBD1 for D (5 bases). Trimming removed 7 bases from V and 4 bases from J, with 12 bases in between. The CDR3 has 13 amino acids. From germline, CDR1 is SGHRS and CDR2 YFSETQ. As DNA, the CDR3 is TGCGCCAGCGCCGCGGGACCAAATCAGCCCCAGCATTTT. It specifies CASAAGPNQPQHF.

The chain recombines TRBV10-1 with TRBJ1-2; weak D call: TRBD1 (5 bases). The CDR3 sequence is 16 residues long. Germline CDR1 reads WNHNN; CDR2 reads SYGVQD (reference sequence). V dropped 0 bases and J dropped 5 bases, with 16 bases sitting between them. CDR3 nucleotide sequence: TGCGCCAGCAGTGAGTCTTTCCGGGGGGGGTGGTATGGCTACACCTTC. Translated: CASSESFRGGWYGYTF.

CDR3 DNA: TGTGCCAGCAGTCCACGGCGGGGACGGGTGGGTGGGGTGGGGCAAGAGACCCAGTACTTC. Its protein product is CASSPRRGRVGGVGQETQYF. This sequence joins TRBV27 and TRBJ2-5; possibly TRBD2 for D (6 bases). The CDR3 totals 20 residues. The germline gives CDR1 MNHEY, CDR2 SMNVEV (reference sequence). Trimming took off 5 bases at V and 2 bases at J, with 30 bases between the two ends.

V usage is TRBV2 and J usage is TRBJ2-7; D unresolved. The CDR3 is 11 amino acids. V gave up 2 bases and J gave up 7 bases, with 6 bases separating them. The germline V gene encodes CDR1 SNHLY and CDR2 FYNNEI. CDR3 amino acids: CASSELTEQYV. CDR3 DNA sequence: TGTGCCAGCAGTGAATTAACAGAGCAGTACGTC.

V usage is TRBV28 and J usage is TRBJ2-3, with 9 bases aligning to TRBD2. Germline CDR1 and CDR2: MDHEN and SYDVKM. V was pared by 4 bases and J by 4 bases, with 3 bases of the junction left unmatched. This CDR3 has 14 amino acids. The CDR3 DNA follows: TGTGCCAGCAGTTATAGCGGGAGCCCAGATACGCAGTATTTT. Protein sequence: CASSYSGSPDTQYF.

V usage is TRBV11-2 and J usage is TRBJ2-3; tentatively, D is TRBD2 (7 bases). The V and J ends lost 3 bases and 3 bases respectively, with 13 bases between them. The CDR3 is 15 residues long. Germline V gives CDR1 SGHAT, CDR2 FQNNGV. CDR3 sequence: CASSFRGEGTDTQYF. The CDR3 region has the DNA TGTGCCAGCAGCTTTAGGGGGGAGGGGACAGATACGCAGTATTTT.

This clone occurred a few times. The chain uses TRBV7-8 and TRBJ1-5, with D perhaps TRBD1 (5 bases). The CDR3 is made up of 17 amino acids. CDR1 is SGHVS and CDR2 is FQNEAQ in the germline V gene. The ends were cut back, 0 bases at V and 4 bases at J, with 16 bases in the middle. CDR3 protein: CASSLAASGNLNQPQHF. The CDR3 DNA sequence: TGTGCCAGCAGCTTAGCTGCTTCAGGGAACCTAAATCAGCCCCAGCATTTT.

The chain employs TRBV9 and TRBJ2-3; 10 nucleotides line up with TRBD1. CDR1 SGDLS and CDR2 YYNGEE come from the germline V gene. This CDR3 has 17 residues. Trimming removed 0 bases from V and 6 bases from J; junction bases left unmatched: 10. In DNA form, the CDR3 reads TGTGCCAGCAGCGTAGCTCGTACCGGGACAGGGGCCGATACGCAGTATTTT. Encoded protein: CASSVARTGTGADTQYF.

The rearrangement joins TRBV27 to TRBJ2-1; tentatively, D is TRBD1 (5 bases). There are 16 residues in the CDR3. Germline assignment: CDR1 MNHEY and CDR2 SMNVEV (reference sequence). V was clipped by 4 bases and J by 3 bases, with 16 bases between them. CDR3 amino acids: CASSSARSGIYNEQFF. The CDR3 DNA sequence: TGTGCCAGCAGTTCAGCCCGATCAGGGATCTACAATGAGCAGTTCTTC.